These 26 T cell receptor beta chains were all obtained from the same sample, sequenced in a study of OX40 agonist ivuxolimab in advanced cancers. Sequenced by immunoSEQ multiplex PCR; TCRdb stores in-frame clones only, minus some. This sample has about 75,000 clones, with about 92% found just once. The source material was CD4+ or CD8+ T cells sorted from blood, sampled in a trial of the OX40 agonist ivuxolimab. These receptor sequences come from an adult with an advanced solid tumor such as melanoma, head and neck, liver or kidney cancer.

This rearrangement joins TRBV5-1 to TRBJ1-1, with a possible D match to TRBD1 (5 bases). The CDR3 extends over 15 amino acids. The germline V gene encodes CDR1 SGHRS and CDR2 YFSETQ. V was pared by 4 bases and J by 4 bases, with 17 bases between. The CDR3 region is CASSPRGPMGTEAFF. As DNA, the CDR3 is TGCGCCAGCAGCCCGCGGGGACCCATGGGCACTGAAGCTTTCTTT.

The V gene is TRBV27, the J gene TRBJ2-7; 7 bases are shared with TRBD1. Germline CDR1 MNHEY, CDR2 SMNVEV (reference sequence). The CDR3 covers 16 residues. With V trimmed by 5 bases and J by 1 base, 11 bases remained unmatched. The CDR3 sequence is CASSPQGQLRSYEQYF. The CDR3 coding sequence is TGTGCCAGCAGTCCTCAGGGACAGTTGCGATCCTACGAGCAGTACTTC.

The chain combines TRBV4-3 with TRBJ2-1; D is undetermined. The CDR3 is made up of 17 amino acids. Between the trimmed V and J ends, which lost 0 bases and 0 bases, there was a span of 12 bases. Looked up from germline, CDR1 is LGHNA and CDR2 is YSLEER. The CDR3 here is CASSQESGSSSYNEQFF. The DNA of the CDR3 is TGCGCCAGCAGCCAAGAGTCTGGGTCGAGCTCCTACAATGAGCAGTTCTTC.

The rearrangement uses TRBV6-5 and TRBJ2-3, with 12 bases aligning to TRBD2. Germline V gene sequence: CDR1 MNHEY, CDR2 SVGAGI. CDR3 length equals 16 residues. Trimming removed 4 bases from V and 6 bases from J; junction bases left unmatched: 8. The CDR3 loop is CASSSTGLAGTDTQYF. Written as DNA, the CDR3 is TGTGCCAGCAGTTCCACAGGACTAGCGGGGACCGATACGCAGTATTTT.

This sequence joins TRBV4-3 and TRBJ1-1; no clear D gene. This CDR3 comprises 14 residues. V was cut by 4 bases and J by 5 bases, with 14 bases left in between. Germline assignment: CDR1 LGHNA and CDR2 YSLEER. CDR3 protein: CASSLRLGETEAFF. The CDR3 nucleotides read TGCGCCAGCAGCCTGAGATTAGGCGAGACTGAAGCTTTCTTT.

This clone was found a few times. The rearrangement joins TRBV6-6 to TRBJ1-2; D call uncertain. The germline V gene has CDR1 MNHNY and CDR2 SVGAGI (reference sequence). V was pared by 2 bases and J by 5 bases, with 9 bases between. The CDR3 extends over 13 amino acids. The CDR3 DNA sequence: TGTGCCAGCAGTTACGACGACAAGTATGGCTACACCTTC. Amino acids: CASSYDDKYGYTF.

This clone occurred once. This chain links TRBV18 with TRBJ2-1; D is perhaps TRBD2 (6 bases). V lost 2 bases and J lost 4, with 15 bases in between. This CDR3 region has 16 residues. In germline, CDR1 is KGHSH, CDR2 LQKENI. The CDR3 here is CASSPLDSGGYNEQFF. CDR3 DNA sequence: TGTGCCAGCTCACCATTGGATAGCGGAGGGTACAATGAGCAGTTCTTC.

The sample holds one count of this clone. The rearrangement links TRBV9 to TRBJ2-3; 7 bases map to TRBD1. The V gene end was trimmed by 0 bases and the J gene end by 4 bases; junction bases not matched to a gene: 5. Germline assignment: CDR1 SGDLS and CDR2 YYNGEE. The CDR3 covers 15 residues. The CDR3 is CASSVVGQTADTQYF. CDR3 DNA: TGTGCCAGCAGCGTAGTGGGACAGACGGCAGATACGCAGTATTTT.

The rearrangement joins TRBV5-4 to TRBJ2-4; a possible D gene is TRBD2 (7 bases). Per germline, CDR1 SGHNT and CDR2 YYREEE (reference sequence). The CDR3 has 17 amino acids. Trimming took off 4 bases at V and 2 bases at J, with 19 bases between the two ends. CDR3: CASSHLGGGMTKNIQYF. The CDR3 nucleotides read TGTGCCAGCAGCCATTTGGGGGGGGGCATGACCAAAAACATTCAGTACTTC.

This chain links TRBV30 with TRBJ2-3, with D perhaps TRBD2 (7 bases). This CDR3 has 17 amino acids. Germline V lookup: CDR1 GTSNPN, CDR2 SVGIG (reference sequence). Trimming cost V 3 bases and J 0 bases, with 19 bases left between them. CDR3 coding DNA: TGTGCCTGGAGCCCCGCGGGGGCCTTGACTAGCACAGATACGCAGTATTTT. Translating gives CAWSPAGALTSTDTQYF.

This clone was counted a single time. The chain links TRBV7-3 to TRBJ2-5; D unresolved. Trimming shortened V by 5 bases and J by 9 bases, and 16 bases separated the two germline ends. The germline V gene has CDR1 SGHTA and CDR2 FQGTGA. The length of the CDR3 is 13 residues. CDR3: CASSPSAAVPQYF. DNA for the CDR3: TGTGCCAGCAGCCCCTCGGCGGCCGTCCCCCAGTACTTC. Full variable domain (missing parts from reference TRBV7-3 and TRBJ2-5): GAGVSQTPSNKVTEKGKYVELRCDPISGHTALYWYRQSLGQGPEFLIYFQGTGAADDSGLPNDRFFAVRPEGSVSTLKIQRTERGDSAVYLCASSPSAAVPQYFGPGTRLLVL.

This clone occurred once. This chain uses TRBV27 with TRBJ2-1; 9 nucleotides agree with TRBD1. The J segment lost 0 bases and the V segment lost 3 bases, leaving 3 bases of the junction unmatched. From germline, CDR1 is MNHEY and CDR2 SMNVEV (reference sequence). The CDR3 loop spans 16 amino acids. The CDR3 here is CASSFWDRVSYNEQFF. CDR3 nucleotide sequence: TGTGCCAGCAGTTTTTGGGACAGGGTCTCCTACAATGAGCAGTTCTTC.

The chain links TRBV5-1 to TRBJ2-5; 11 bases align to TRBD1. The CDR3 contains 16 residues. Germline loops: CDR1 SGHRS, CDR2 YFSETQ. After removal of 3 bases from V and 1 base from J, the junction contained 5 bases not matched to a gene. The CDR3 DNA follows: TGCGCCAGCAGCTATGGACAGGGGGCAAGCCAAGAGACCCAGTACTTC. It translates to CASSYGQGASQETQYF.

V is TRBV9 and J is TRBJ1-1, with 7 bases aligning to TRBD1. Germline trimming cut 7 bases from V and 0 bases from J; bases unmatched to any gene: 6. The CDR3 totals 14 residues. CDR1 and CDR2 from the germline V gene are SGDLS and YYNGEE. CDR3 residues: CASARQGMNTEAFF. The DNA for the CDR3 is TGTGCCAGCGCCCGACAGGGAATGAACACTGAAGCTTTCTTT.

The CDR3 here is CASSLSTGELFF. In DNA form, the CDR3 reads TGTGCCAGCAGCTTGAGCACCGGGGAGCTGTTTTTT. V gene TRBV5-6 combines with J gene TRBJ2-2; D is ambiguous. Germline V gene sequence: CDR1 SGHDT, CDR2 YYEEEE. V lost 1 base and J lost 4, with 2 bases in between. This CDR3 is built from 12 residues.

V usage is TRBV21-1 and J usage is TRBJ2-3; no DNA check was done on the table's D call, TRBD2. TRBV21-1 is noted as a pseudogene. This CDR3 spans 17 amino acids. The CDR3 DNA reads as TGTGCCAGCAGCAAATCCCGACCCGGGTCAGGCACAGATACGCAGTATTTT. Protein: CASSKSRPGSGTDTQYF.

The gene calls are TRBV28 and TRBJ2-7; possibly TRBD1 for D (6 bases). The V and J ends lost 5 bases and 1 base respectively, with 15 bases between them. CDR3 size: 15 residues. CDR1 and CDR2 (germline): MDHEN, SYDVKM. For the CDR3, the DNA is TGTGCCAGCAGTCCCCCCGGGACACAATCCTACGAGCAGTACTTC. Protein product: CASSPPGTQSYEQYF.

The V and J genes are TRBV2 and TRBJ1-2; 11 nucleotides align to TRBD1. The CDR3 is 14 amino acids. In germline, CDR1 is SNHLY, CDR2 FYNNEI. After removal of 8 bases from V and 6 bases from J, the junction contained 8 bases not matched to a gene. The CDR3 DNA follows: TGTGCCAGCCCTGACGGGGGACAGGGGGATGGCTACACCTTC. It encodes CASPDGGQGDGYTF.

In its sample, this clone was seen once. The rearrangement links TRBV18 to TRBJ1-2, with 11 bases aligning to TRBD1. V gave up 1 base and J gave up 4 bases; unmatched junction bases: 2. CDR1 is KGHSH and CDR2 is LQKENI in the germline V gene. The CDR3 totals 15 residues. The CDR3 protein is CASSPQGQGAYGYTF. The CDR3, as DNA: TGTGCCAGCTCACCACAAGGACAGGGGGCCTATGGCTACACCTTC.

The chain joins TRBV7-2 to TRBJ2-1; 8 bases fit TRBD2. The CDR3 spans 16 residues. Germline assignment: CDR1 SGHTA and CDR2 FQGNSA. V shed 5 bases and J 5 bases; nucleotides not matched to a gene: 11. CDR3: CASSPRTSGWDNEQFF. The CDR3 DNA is TGTGCCAGCAGCCCCCGTACTAGCGGTTGGGACAATGAGCAGTTCTTC.

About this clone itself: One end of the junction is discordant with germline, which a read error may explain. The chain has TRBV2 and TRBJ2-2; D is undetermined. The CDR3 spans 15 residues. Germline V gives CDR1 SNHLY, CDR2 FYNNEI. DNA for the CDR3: TGTGCCAGCACTGAAGGTGGGCCGAATACCGGGGAGCTGTTTTTT. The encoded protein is CASTEGGPNTGELFF.

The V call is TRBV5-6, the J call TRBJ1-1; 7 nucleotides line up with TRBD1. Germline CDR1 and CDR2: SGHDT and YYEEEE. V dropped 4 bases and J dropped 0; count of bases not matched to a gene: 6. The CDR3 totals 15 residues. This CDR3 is CASSPIGGMNTEAFF. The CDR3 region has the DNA TGTGCCAGCAGCCCGATAGGGGGCATGAACACTGAAGCTTTCTTT. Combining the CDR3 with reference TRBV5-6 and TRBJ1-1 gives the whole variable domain DAGVTQSPTHLIKTRGQQVTLRCSPKSGHDTVSWYQQALGQGPQFIFQYYEEEERQRGNFPDRFSGHQFPNYSSELNVNALLLGDSALYLCASSPIGGMNTEAFFGQGTRLTVV.

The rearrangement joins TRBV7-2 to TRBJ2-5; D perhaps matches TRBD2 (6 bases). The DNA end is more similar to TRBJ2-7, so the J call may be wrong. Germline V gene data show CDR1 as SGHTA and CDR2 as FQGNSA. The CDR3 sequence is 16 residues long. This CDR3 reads CASSLVAGIAIYEQYF. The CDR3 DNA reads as TGTGCCAGCAGCTTAGTTGCGGGAATCGCTATCTACGAGCAGTACTTC.

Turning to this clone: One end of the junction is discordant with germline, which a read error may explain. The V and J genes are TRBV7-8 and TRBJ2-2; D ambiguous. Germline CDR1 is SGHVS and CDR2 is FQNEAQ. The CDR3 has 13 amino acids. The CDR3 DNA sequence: TGTGCCAGCAGCTTAGTTAACATCGGGGAGCTGTTTTTT. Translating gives CASSLVNIGELFF.

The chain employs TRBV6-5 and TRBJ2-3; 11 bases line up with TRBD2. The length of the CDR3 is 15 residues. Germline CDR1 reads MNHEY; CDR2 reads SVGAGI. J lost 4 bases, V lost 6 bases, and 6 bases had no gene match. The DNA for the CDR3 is TGTGCCAGCAGCCCCGGACTAGCGGGTGCAGATACGCAGTATTTT. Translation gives CASSPGLAGADTQYF.

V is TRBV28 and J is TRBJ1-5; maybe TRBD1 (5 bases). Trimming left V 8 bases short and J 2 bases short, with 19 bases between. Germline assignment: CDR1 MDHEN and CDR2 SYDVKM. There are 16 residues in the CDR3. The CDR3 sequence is CASGGIGQGGNQPQHF. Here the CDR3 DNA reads TGTGCCAGCGGGGGGATCGGGCAGGGCGGCAATCAGCCCCAGCATTTT.